Listed here are 25 T cell receptor beta chains from one sample, sequenced in a study of control samples from healthy donors and cancer patients. Clones were sequenced by immunoSEQ multiplex PCR, and TCRdb holds only the in-frame ones, with some missing. The repertoire holds tens of thousands of clones, with around four fifths as singletons. The sample comprised blood. These receptors were taken from a young man in good health.

The chain employs TRBV25-1 and TRBJ2-3; D is undetermined. Germline CDR1 reads MGHDK; CDR2 reads SYGVNS. V lost 6 bases and J 0 bases, leaving 10 bases between the germline ends. CDR3 length: 14 residues. This CDR3 reads CASSLGPSTDTQYF. In nucleotides, the CDR3 is TGTGCCAGCAGCTTAGGACCGAGCACAGATACGCAGTATTTT.

The genes are TRBV28 and TRBJ1-2; D is possibly TRBD1 (5 bases). V was shortened by 5 bases and J by 1 base, with 11 bases between the two germline ends. CDR1 is MDHEN, CDR2 SYDVKM, per germline. The CDR3 extends over 14 amino acids. The CDR3 DNA is TGTGCCAGCAGTGCGGGACGGGTTAACTATGGCTACACCTTC. Residues: CASSAGRVNYGYTF.

DNA of the CDR3: TGTGCCAGCAGGGCGACTCTGTGGGGAGAGCAGTACTTC. Residues: CASRATLWGEQYF. The chain couples TRBV2 to TRBJ2-7, with D unresolved. The CDR3 sequence is 13 residues long. Germline loops: CDR1 SNHLY, CDR2 FYNNEI. Deletions cut 6 bases from V and 7 bases from J, with 16 bases between.

The rearrangement uses TRBV10-3 and TRBJ2-3; possible D gene TRBD1, 6 bases. The CDR3 consists of 13 residues. Germline CDR1 and CDR2: ENHRY and SYGVKD. V was pared by 10 bases and J by 5 bases, with 16 bases between. The CDR3 nucleotides read TGTGCCACCCTACAGGGAATCAAAGATACGCAGTATTTT. Amino acid sequence: CATLQGIKDTQYF.

The rearrangement uses TRBV12-5 and TRBJ1-2; D perhaps matches TRBD1 (6 bases). CDR1 and CDR2 from the germline V gene are LGHNT and FRNRAP. V lost 6 bases, J lost 3 bases, and 23 bases lay in between. CDR3 length equals 17 residues. The CDR3, as DNA: TGTGCTAGTGGCCCGTCGGACATAACAGGGTCGGACTATGGCTACACCTTC. This translates into CASGPSDITGSDYGYTF.

CDR3 sequence (DNA): TGTGCCAGCAGCCCATCGGAGGGGGCAGTCTCCTACGAGCAGTACTTC. This translates into CASSPSEGAVSYEQYF. The chain has TRBV27 and TRBJ2-7, with D possibly matching TRBD1 (7 bases). Germline V gene data show CDR1 as MNHEY and CDR2 as SMNVEV (reference sequence). There are 16 residues in the CDR3. The V gene lost 6 bases and the J gene lost 0 bases, with 18 bases spanning the gap.

The chain is built from TRBV2 and TRBJ2-1, with 13 bases matching TRBD2. This CDR3 spans 19 amino acids. The J segment lost 0 bases and the V segment lost 6 bases, leaving 11 bases of the junction unmatched. Germline V CDR1 and CDR2: SNHLY, FYNNEI. As DNA, the CDR3 is TGTGCCAGCAGGGGACCACCGACTAGCGGGGGGAGCTCCTACAATGAGCAGTTCTTC. Protein: CASRGPPTSGGSSYNEQFF.

The chain couples TRBV10-3 to TRBJ2-3, with a tentative D call TRBD2 (6 bases). Germline CDR1 reads ENHRY; CDR2 reads SYGVKD. Trimming cost V 8 bases and J 0 bases, with 12 bases left between them. The CDR3 runs to 14 residues. The CDR3 is CAIGGNVSTDTQYF. Written as DNA, the CDR3 is TGTGCCATCGGGGGGAACGTTAGCACAGATACGCAGTATTTT.

The genes are TRBV28 and TRBJ1-2, with 8 bases that match TRBD1. After removal of 6 bases from V and 6 bases from J, the junction contained 9 bases not matched to a gene. CDR3 length equals 14 residues. CDR1 and CDR2 from the germline V gene are MDHEN and SYDVKM. The CDR3 DNA follows: TGTGCCAGCAGAAAACAGGGGGGCTATCATGGCTACACCTTC. Translating it yields CASRKQGGYHGYTF.

The V call is TRBV19, the J call TRBJ1-1; D uncertain. Germline V gene lookup returns CDR1 LNHDA and CDR2 SQIVND (reference sequence). This CDR3 is built from 15 residues. Trimming took 1 base from V and 1 from J, leaving 10 bases between them. The CDR3 region has the DNA TGTGCCAGTAGTATAGCAGGAAGTTCGAACACTGAAGCTTTCTTT. Its protein is CASSIAGSSNTEAFF.

The rearrangement joins TRBV11-2 to TRBJ1-2; tentatively, D is TRBD1 (5 bases). This CDR3 has 14 amino acids. CDR1 and CDR2 from the germline V gene are SGHAT and FQNNGV. The V end lost 1 base, the J end lost 7 bases, and 13 bases lay between the germline ends. The CDR3 DNA reads as TGTGCCAGCAGCTTAGGACTCAGGGTCGGTGGCTACACCTTC. It codes for CASSLGLRVGGYTF. Full variable domain (rest looked up from reference TRBV11-2 and TRBJ1-2): EAGVAQSPRYKIIEKRQSVAFWCNPISGHATLYWYQQILGQGPKLLIQFQNNGVVDDSQLPKDRFSAERLKGVDSTLKIQPAKLEDSAVYLCASSLGLRVGGYTFGSGTRLTVV.

The chain links TRBV6-4 to TRBJ2-5; a weak D match, TRBD1 (5 bases). CDR3 size: 18 residues. CDR1 and CDR2 from the germline V gene are MRHNA and SNTAGT. Trimming took off 6 bases at V and 2 bases at J, with 25 bases between the two ends. The CDR3 region is CASSRRSRSKSGQETQYF. The CDR3 DNA is TGTGCCAGCAGCCGTAGGAGCAGATCCAAGTCAGGGCAAGAGACCCAGTACTTC.

In its sample, this clone was seen once. The genes are TRBV6-5 and TRBJ2-3; possibly TRBD1 for D (6 bases). With 2 bases removed from V and 6 bases from J, the gap between germline ends came to 12 bases. This CDR3 comprises 14 residues. The germline V gene has CDR1 MNHEY and CDR2 SVGAGI. The CDR3 reads CASSYTPQGDTQYF. The CDR3 nucleotides are TGTGCCAGCAGTTACACGCCTCAGGGGGATACGCAGTATTTT.

V gene TRBV5-6 combines with J gene TRBJ1-2; no clear D gene. The CDR3 contains 12 residues. Trimming shortened V by 4 bases and J by 5 bases, and 9 bases separated the two germline ends. Germline V gene sequence: CDR1 SGHDT, CDR2 YYEEEE. CDR3 sequence reads: CASSPHAYGYTF. In DNA, the CDR3 is TGTGCCAGCAGCCCCCACGCGTATGGCTACACCTTC.

The chain joins TRBV6-5 to TRBJ1-2; D ambiguous. V lost 0 bases and J lost 2, with 7 bases in between. CDR1 and CDR2 from the germline V gene are MNHEY and SVGAGI. CDR3 length equals 14 residues. The CDR3 sequence is CASSYSRRNYGYTF. The CDR3 region has the DNA TGTGCCAGCAGTTACTCGAGACGGAACTATGGCTACACCTTC.

There are many counts of this clone. The rearrangement uses TRBV6-5 and TRBJ1-1; D perhaps matches TRBD1 (5 bases). V lost 6 bases to trimming and J lost 0 bases, with 11 bases between them. CDR3 length: 14 amino acids. Germline V lookup: CDR1 MNHEY, CDR2 SVGAGI. In nucleotides, the CDR3 is TGTGCCAGCAGACAGAGACAGTTGAACACTGAAGCTTTCTTT. Translation gives CASRQRQLNTEAFF.

The chain is built from TRBV6-5 and TRBJ1-3; unclear D gene. Germline loops: CDR1 MNHEY, CDR2 SVGAGI. Trimming removed 6 bases from V and 0 bases from J, with 9 bases in between. This CDR3 has 14 residues. The CDR3 here is CASRDIVSGNTIYF. CDR3 in DNA: TGTGCCAGCAGGGATATAGTCTCTGGAAACACCATATATTTT.

The chain recombines TRBV28 with TRBJ2-2; 13 nucleotides line up with TRBD2. The V gene's germline CDR1 is MDHEN and CDR2 SYDVKM. The CDR3 contains 15 residues. V shed 4 bases and J 10 bases; nucleotides not matched to a gene: 6. For the CDR3, the DNA is TGTGCCAGCAGTTCGGGACTAGCGGGGTCTCAGGAGCTGTTTTTT. This gives the protein CASSSGLAGSQELFF. Supplemented by reference TRBV28 and TRBJ2-2, the full variable domain reads DVKVTQSSRYLVKRTGEKVFLECVQDMDHENMFWYRQDPGLGLRLIYFSYDVKMKEKGDIPEGYSVSREKKERFSLILESASTNQTSMYLCASSSGLAGSQELFFGEGSRLTVL.

The chain recombines TRBV7-9 with TRBJ1-4; 11 bases align to TRBD1. V dropped 4 bases and J dropped 5; count of bases not matched to a gene: 9. The CDR3 consists of 17 residues. CDR1 is SEHNR, CDR2 FQNEAQ, per germline (reference sequence). CDR3 bases: TGTGCCAGCAGCTCGCTGGGACAGGGGGGGATAAATGAAAAACTGTTTTTT. Protein: CASSSLGQGGINEKLFF.

This sequence joins TRBV6-6 and TRBJ1-2; D remains ambiguous. The CDR3 totals 14 residues. Germline V gene lookup returns CDR1 MNHNY and CDR2 SVGAGI (reference sequence). Trimming left V 5 bases short and J 1 base short, with 11 bases between. CDR3 sequence: CASSTQEGNYGYTF. In nucleotides, the CDR3 is TGTGCCAGCAGTACCCAAGAGGGTAACTATGGCTACACCTTC.

The chain couples TRBV19 to TRBJ1-1; D is unclear. The CDR3 has 13 residues. Germline V gene sequence: CDR1 LNHDA, CDR2 SQIVND (reference sequence). The V end lost 6 bases, the J end lost 0 bases, and 8 bases lay between the germline ends. This CDR3 reads CASSRPLNTEAFF. The DNA for the CDR3 is TGTGCCAGTAGCAGACCGCTGAACACTGAAGCTTTCTTT.

V usage is TRBV7-9 and J usage is TRBJ1-3; D is perhaps TRBD1 (5 bases). The CDR3 runs 14 residues. Germline V gene data show CDR1 as SEHNR and CDR2 as FQNEAQ (reference sequence). The V end lost 1 base, the J end lost 2 bases, and 6 bases lay between the germline ends. This CDR3 reads CASSLGGPGNTIYF. In DNA, the CDR3 is TGTGCCAGCAGCTTAGGGGGACCTGGAAACACCATATATTTT.

The V and J genes are TRBV3-1 (or the pseudogene TRBV3-2) and TRBJ2-7; D possibly uses TRBD1 or TRBD2 (5 bases each). Germline V CDR1 and CDR2: LGHDT, YNNKEL (reference sequence). Trimming removed 6 bases from V and 5 bases from J, with 14 bases in between. The CDR3 runs 13 residues. CDR3 amino acids: CASRGVSRDEQYF. The CDR3 DNA is TGTGCCAGCAGGGGGGTAAGTAGGGACGAGCAGTACTTC.

The gene calls are TRBV28 and TRBJ2-1, with 7 bases identical to TRBD1. CDR3 length equals 16 residues. Per germline, CDR1 MDHEN and CDR2 SYDVKM. Losses at the gene ends were 5 bases for V and 5 bases for J; bases not matched to a gene: 12. The CDR3 sequence: CASSDATGSFDNEQFF. The CDR3 DNA reads as TGTGCCAGCAGTGACGCGACAGGGTCTTTTGACAATGAGCAGTTCTTC.

In this sample, this clone turned up a few times. V and J are TRBV5-1 and TRBJ2-2, with 7 positions matching TRBD2. CDR3 length: 17 amino acids. Germline CDR1 and CDR2: SGHRS and YFSETQ. J was trimmed by 2 bases and V by 1 base; bases with no gene match: 8. The CDR3 sequence: CASSLRAGTTNTGELFF. The CDR3 region has the DNA TGCGCCAGCAGCTTGAGGGCCGGGACTACTAACACCGGGGAGCTGTTTTTT. Full variable domain (rest looked up from reference TRBV5-1 and TRBJ2-2): KAGVTQTPRYLIKTRGQQVTLSCSPISGHRSVSWYQQTPGQGLQFLFEYFSETQRNKGNFPGRFSGRQFSNSRSEMNVSTLELGDSALYLCASSLRAGTTNTGELFFGEGSRLTVL.